What follows are 17 T cell receptor beta chains derived from one specimen sequenced in a study of control samples from healthy donors and cancer patients. This table comes from immunoSEQ multiplex PCR, and its TCRdb copy is limited to in-frame clones, with some not included. The sample shows over 75,000 clones, around four fifths of them seen only once. The sample comprised blood. The receptors stem from a man in his thirties or forties in good health.

V is TRBV5-6 and J is TRBJ1-6, with TRBD1 identical over 9 bases. Germline assignment: CDR1 SGHDT and CDR2 YYEEEE. J gave up 8 bases and V 4 bases, and 4 bases lay outside the gene matches. This CDR3 is 14 amino acids long. The CDR3 DNA follows: TGTGCCAGCAGCCAGGGACAGGGTTATTCACCCCTCCACTTT. Translating gives CASSQGQGYSPLHF.

The CDR3 sequence is CASSRSGTDEAFF. The CDR3 DNA reads TGTGCCAGCAGCCGATCTGGGACAGATGAAGCTTTCTTT. The V and J genes are TRBV11-2 and TRBJ1-1, with TRBD1 matching 7 bases. V was pared by 5 bases and J by 7 bases, with 7 bases of the junction left unmatched. The germline gives CDR1 SGHAT, CDR2 FQNNGV. The CDR3 spans 13 residues.

The CDR3 is CASSFRHQETQYF. CDR3 nucleotides: TGTGCCAGCAGTTTTAGGCACCAAGAGACCCAGTACTTC. This chain joins TRBV12-3 or TRBV12-4 and TRBJ2-5; D call uncertain. CDR3 length: 13 amino acids. Trimming took 3 bases from V and 0 from J, leaving 5 bases between them.

This chain joins TRBV28 and TRBJ1-5; D perhaps matches TRBD1 (5 bases). In germline, CDR1 is MDHEN, CDR2 SYDVKM. Trimming removed 2 bases from V and 8 bases from J, with 10 bases in between. This CDR3 is 13 amino acids long. The CDR3: CASSLPRGKPQHF. CDR3 DNA sequence: TGTGCCAGCAGTTTACCGCGGGGCAAGCCCCAGCATTTT.

This clone has just one count. This rearrangement joins TRBV7-9 to TRBJ1-2; no definite D call. The CDR3 covers 14 residues. Germline-derived CDR1 and CDR2 are SEHNR and FQNEAQ (reference sequence). V was trimmed by 5 bases and J by 2 bases, leaving 12 bases between them. CDR3 nucleotide sequence: TGTGCCAGCAGCCCGAGTGGAGGGAACTATGGCTACACCTTC. Translation: CASSPSGGNYGYTF.

V and J are TRBV18 and TRBJ2-3; the D gene is possibly TRBD1 (6 bases). This CDR3 region has 15 residues. V was clipped by 2 bases and J by 5 bases, with 14 bases between them. The germline CDR1 and CDR2 sequences are KGHSH and LQKENI. The CDR3 sequence: CASSPTGQSGDTQYF. For the CDR3, the DNA is TGTGCCAGCTCACCAACCGGACAGTCGGGAGATACGCAGTATTTT. Filled out from reference TRBV18 and TRBJ2-3, the complete variable domain reads NAGVMQNPRHLVRRRGQEARLRCSPMKGHSHVYWYRQLPEEGLKFMVYLQKENIIDESGMPKERFSAEFPKEGPSILRIQQVVRGDSAAYFCASSPTGQSGDTQYFGPGTRLTVL.

The V and J genes are TRBV10-3 and TRBJ2-5; maybe TRBD2 (5 bases). Germline-derived CDR1 and CDR2 are ENHRY and SYGVKD. V gave up 0 bases and J gave up 5 bases, with 16 bases separating them. This CDR3 has 16 amino acids. The CDR3 region is CAISESSRVVTETQYF. For the CDR3, the DNA is TGTGCCATCAGTGAGTCGTCGAGGGTGGTCACGGAGACCCAGTACTTC.

This clone was seen a single time. The chain employs TRBV5-6 and TRBJ1-2; 7 bases agree with TRBD1. CDR3 length: 14 amino acids. Trimming at V came to 5 bases and at J to 4 bases, leaving 8 bases not matched to a gene. Germline V lookup: CDR1 SGHDT, CDR2 YYEEEE. This CDR3 reads CASRMQGGFYGYTF. The CDR3 nucleotides read TGTGCCAGCAGAATGCAGGGGGGCTTCTATGGCTACACCTTC. Filled out from reference TRBV5-6 and TRBJ1-2, the complete variable domain reads DAGVTQSPTHLIKTRGQQVTLRCSPKSGHDTVSWYQQALGQGPQFIFQYYEEEERQRGNFPDRFSGHQFPNYSSELNVNALLLGDSALYLCASRMQGGFYGYTFGSGTRLTVV.

The V call is TRBV12-3 or TRBV12-4, the J call TRBJ2-7; no clear D. The length of the CDR3 is 13 residues. The V end lost 3 bases, the J end lost 5 bases, and 11 bases lay between the germline ends. DNA for the CDR3: TGTGCCAGCAGTTTCGACCAGAATCACGAGCAGTACTTC. It specifies CASSFDQNHEQYF.

The chain has TRBV7-2 and TRBJ2-7; 8 nucleotides align to TRBD1. This CDR3 spans 12 amino acids. Germline loops: CDR1 SGHTA, CDR2 FQGNSA. The V and J ends lost 4 bases and 5 bases, in that order; junction bases with no gene match: 1. The CDR3 loop is CASSWTGHEQYF. DNA of the CDR3: TGTGCCAGCAGCTGGACAGGGCACGAGCAGTACTTC.

This sequence joins TRBV3-1 (or the pseudogene TRBV3-2) and TRBJ2-7; the D is unclear. The CDR3 has 12 amino acids. The germline CDR1 and CDR2 sequences are LGHDT and YNNKEL (reference sequence). V lost 4 bases to trimming and J lost 3 bases, with 7 bases between them. The CDR3 loop is CASSRYSYEQYF. As DNA, the CDR3 is TGTGCCAGCAGCCGTTACAGCTACGAGCAGTACTTC.

This sequence joins TRBV7-3 and TRBJ2-3; D is possibly TRBD1 or TRBD2 (6 bases each). V was pared by 4 bases and J by 0 bases, with 11 bases between. Germline V CDR1 and CDR2: SGHTA, FQGTGA. The CDR3 has 15 amino acids. The CDR3 region has the DNA TGTGCCAGCAGCTATACAGGGACTAGCACAGATACGCAGTATTTT. It encodes CASSYTGTSTDTQYF.

In nucleotides, the CDR3 is TGTGCCAGCAGATTGGGACAGGGTGAATCCTATATGAACACTGAAGCTTTCTTT. Its protein product is CASRLGQGESYMNTEAFF. V gene TRBV2 combines with J gene TRBJ1-1, with 9 nucleotides matching TRBD1. CDR1 SNHLY and CDR2 FYNNEI come from the germline V gene. The CDR3 consists of 18 residues. Trimming removed 6 bases from V and 0 bases from J; junction bases left unmatched: 14.

This clone was counted once. The chain has TRBV7-6 and TRBJ1-1; D is unclear. Trimming pared 5 bases from V and 1 base from J, leaving 11 bases between. This CDR3 comprises 14 residues. The V gene's germline CDR1 is SGHVS and CDR2 FNYEAQ. This chain's CDR3 is CASSAFTENTEAFF. The CDR3 coding sequence is TGTGCCAGCAGCGCCTTCACAGAGAACACTGAAGCTTTCTTT.

This chain joins TRBV7-9 and TRBJ2-3; 13 bases align to TRBD2. Germline values: CDR1 SEHNR, CDR2 FQNEAQ (reference sequence). The CDR3 is 16 residues long. V shed 4 bases, J shed 4 bases, and the junction held 5 bases outside the gene matches. In nucleotides, the CDR3 is TGTGCCAGCAGCTCGGGACTAGCGGGGCACGCAGATACGCAGTATTTT. As protein: CASSSGLAGHADTQYF.

The chain combines TRBV28 with TRBJ1-1, with a possible D match to TRBD1 (6 bases). In germline, CDR1 is MDHEN, CDR2 SYDVKM. The CDR3 runs 13 residues. With 2 bases removed from V and 7 bases from J, the gap between germline ends came to 11 bases. The CDR3 DNA follows: TGTGCCAGCAGTTTAGGGGGCGCAGTTGAAGCTTTCTTT. The encoded protein is CASSLGGAVEAFF.

This clone has more than one count but fewer than ten. This chain connects TRBV10-3 to TRBJ2-2, with unresolved D. Trimming shortened V by 2 bases and J by 4 bases, and 8 bases separated the two germline ends. CDR3 length: 14 residues. Per the germline V gene, CDR1 is ENHRY and CDR2 is SYGVKD. CDR3: CAISEPRVTGELFF. In DNA form, the CDR3 reads TGTGCCATCAGTGAGCCAAGGGTCACCGGGGAGCTGTTTTTT.